Below, 29 T cell receptor beta chains from the same sample are listed, as sequenced in a study of blood T cells in healthy people across ages. Primers used in a second PCR of roughly 6 to 12 cycles were a sample-barcoded 5' primer and a J-beta primer mix. Using its own MiXCR run on the 5' RACE reads, TCRdb lists one record per CDR3 protein. The data hold 650,000 to 1,000,000 distinct CDR3 sequences, with roughly 40% observed a single time. Sequences were obtained from blood. Receptors originate from a man in his late teens or twenties in good health.

This clonotype was detected a few times. Being one base from a much bigger clone, this may be a read error. This rearrangement joins TRBV29-1 to TRBJ2-3; D is possibly TRBD2 (5 bases). Germline CDR1 and CDR2: SQVTM and ANQGSEA. The ends were cut back, 7 bases at V and 6 bases at J, with 14 bases in the middle. There are 12 residues in the CDR3. DNA for the CDR3: TGCAGCGGAGCAGGAGGATTGGATACGCAGTATTTT. Translating it yields CSGAGGLDTQYF.

V is TRBV21-1 and J is TRBJ2-5; TRBD1 is taken as the D call from the table, unchecked against the DNA. TRBV21-1 is a recognized pseudogene. The CDR3 is 15 amino acids. CDR3 DNA: TGTGCCAGCAGCAGGATAGACAGGTGTGGAGAGACCCAGTACTTC. Protein: CASSRIDRCGETQYF.

The V call is TRBV7-9, the J call TRBJ1-2, with 7 nucleotides matching TRBD1. The CDR3 sequence is 14 residues long. V gave up 5 bases and J gave up 8 bases; unmatched junction bases: 11. Germline CDR1 SEHNR, CDR2 FQNEAQ (reference sequence). This CDR3 is CASSRPGTAKGYTF. CDR3 sequence (DNA): TGTGCCAGCAGCCGTCCCGGGACAGCAAAGGGCTACACCTTC. Using reference TRBV7-9 and TRBJ1-2 for the parts outside the CDR3, the full variable domain is DTGVSQNPRHKITKRGQNVTFRCDPISEHNRLYWYRQTLGQGPEFLTYFQNEAQLEKSRLLSDRFSAERPKGSFSTLEIQRTEQGDSAMYLCASSRPGTAKGYTFGSGTRLTVV.

This clonotype has a handful of counts. V gene TRBV20-1 combines with J gene TRBJ2-2; 10 bases line up with TRBD1. The CDR3 is 15 amino acids. Germline-derived CDR1 and CDR2 are DFQATT and SNEGSKA (reference sequence). The V segment lost 1 base and the J segment 8 bases; nucleotides outside the gene matches: 7. The DNA for the CDR3 is TGCAGTGCTAGAGGGTACCAGGACAGGGGGGGGGAGCTGTTTTTT. Translation gives CSARGYQDRGGELFF.

This clonotype was found once. The rearrangement uses TRBV18 and TRBJ2-5; D possibly corresponds to TRBD1 (6 bases). V was trimmed by 2 bases and J by 11 bases, leaving 21 bases between them. Germline CDR1 is KGHSH and CDR2 is LQKENI. CDR3 size: 15 residues. The CDR3 region is CASSPTADSTREQYF. In nucleotides, the CDR3 is TGTGCCAGCTCACCAACTGCGGACAGTACGAGGGAGCAGTACTTC.

This clonotype turned up a few times. V gene TRBV20-1 combines with J gene TRBJ2-1; 11 positions match TRBD2. The J segment lost 9 bases and the V segment lost 5 bases, leaving 6 bases of the junction unmatched. CDR1 is DFQATT and CDR2 is SNEGSKA in the germline V gene (reference sequence). CDR3 length: 13 amino acids. Here the CDR3 reads CSAPGTSGGEQFF. The CDR3 DNA reads as TGCAGTGCTCCCGGGACTAGCGGTGGTGAGCAGTTCTTC.

This chain links TRBV14 with TRBJ2-3, with a weak D call TRBD2 (5 bases). Between the trimmed V and J ends, which lost 4 bases and 0 bases, there was a span of 11 bases. CDR3 length: 15 amino acids. Germline V gives CDR1 SGHDN, CDR2 FVKESK. The CDR3 loop reads CASSPRVGSTDTQYF. For the CDR3, the DNA is TGTGCCAGCAGCCCGAGGGTCGGTAGCACAGATACGCAGTATTTT. Full variable domain (outside the CDR3, taken from reference TRBV14 and TRBJ2-3): EAGVTQFPSHSVIEKGQTVTLRCDPISGHDNLYWYRRVMGKEIKFLLHFVKESKQDESGMPNNRFLAERTGGTYSTLKVQPAELEDSGVYFCASSPRVGSTDTQYFGPGTRLTVL.

The rearrangement links TRBV20-1 to TRBJ2-7, with 13 positions matching TRBD2. The J call may be faulty, since TRBJ2-5 better matches the DNA end. The CDR3 length is 14 residues. The germline CDR1 and CDR2 sequences are DFQATT and SNEGSKA (reference sequence). The CDR3 reads CSEELAGGRETQYF. The CDR3 bases are TGCAGTGAGGAACTAGCGGGGGGGAGGGAGACCCAGTACTTC.

The chain combines TRBV5-1 with TRBJ2-3; TRBD2 is a possible D gene (5 bases). There are 15 residues in the CDR3. CDR1 and CDR2 (germline): SGHRS, YFSETQ. The V end lost 0 bases, the J end lost 2 bases, and 10 bases lay between the germline ends. The CDR3 DNA is TGCGCCAGCAGCTTGGAGGGCGGGTTCACAGATACGCAGTATTTT. Translated, it gives CASSLEGGFTDTQYF.

The chain uses TRBV9 and TRBJ2-3; maybe TRBD2 (6 bases). V was clipped by 3 bases and J by 2 bases, with 16 bases between them. In germline, CDR1 is SGDLS, CDR2 YYNGEE. The CDR3 sequence is 16 residues long. The CDR3 nucleotides read TGTGCCAGCAGCGCAGCTCCTAGCGTGCCCACAGATACGCAGTATTTT. It translates to CASSAAPSVPTDTQYF.

The CDR3 loop reads CASSEGGNTEAFF. Here the CDR3 DNA reads TGTGCCAGCAGTGAGGGGGGTAACACTGAAGCTTTCTTT. This chain uses TRBV2 with TRBJ1-1; a weak D match, TRBD1 (5 bases). The V end lost 3 bases, the J end lost 2 bases, and 7 bases lay between the germline ends. The CDR3 covers 13 residues. CDR1 and CDR2 from the germline V gene are SNHLY and FYNNEI.

V is TRBV5-6 and J is TRBJ2-2; D uncertain. Trimming shortened V by 4 bases and J by 6 bases, and 19 bases separated the two germline ends. Germline V CDR1 and CDR2: SGHDT, YYEEEE. The CDR3 is made up of 16 amino acids. CDR3 in amino acids: CASSLASGRGSGELFF. As DNA, the CDR3 is TGTGCCAGCAGCCTGGCGTCAGGACGAGGCTCCGGGGAGCTGTTTTTT.

The rearrangement joins TRBV30 to TRBJ1-1; 9 bases fit TRBD1. Germline CDR1 reads GTSNPN; CDR2 reads SVGIG (reference sequence). V gave up 3 bases and J gave up 2 bases; unmatched junction bases: 7. This CDR3 is 15 amino acids long. For the CDR3, the DNA is TGTGCCTGGAGACCTTGGGACAGGGAAAACACTGAAGCTTTCTTT. It yields the protein CAWRPWDRENTEAFF. The full variable domain, with the rest looked up from reference TRBV30 and TRBJ1-1, is SQTIHQWPATLVQPVGSPLSLECTVEGTSNPNLYWYRQAAGRGLQLLFYSVGIGQISSEVPQNLSASRPQDRQFILSSKKLLLSDSGFYLCAWRPWDRENTEAFFGQGTRLTVV.

The chain combines TRBV6-5 with TRBJ1-2; 7 nucleotides align to TRBD1. The length of the CDR3 is 13 residues. V shed 5 bases, J shed 8 bases, and the junction held 8 bases outside the gene matches. Germline-derived CDR1 and CDR2 are MNHEY and SVGAGI. CDR3 in amino acids: CASSDDRASGYTF. The CDR3, as DNA: TGTGCCAGCAGTGATGACAGGGCTTCCGGCTACACCTTC.

The sample holds a few counts of this clonotype. This chain joins TRBV24-1 and TRBJ2-5; D is unresolved. The CDR3 is 11 residues long. Trimming left V 3 bases short and J 11 bases short, with 9 bases between. Germline V lookup: CDR1 KGHDR, CDR2 SFDVKD. The CDR3, as DNA: TGTGCCACCAGTGATGGTCATGAGCAGTACTTC. Its translation: CATSDGHEQYF.

This clonotype was observed a few times. CDR3 DNA sequence: TGTGCCAGCAGTACGACCGGGACAGGCGGCGGCTACACCTTC. This codes for CASSTTGTGGGYTF. This sequence joins TRBV12-3 or TRBV12-4 and TRBJ1-2; 8 bases are shared with TRBD1. This CDR3 is 14 amino acids long. V lost 5 bases to trimming and J lost 8 bases; unmatched junction nucleotides: 10.

The chain couples TRBV3-1 to TRBJ2-3, with 7 bases matching TRBD2. V lost 2 bases to trimming and J lost 5 bases; unmatched junction nucleotides: 7. The germline CDR1 and CDR2 sequences are LGHDT and YNNKEL (reference sequence). The CDR3 sequence is 15 residues long. Here the CDR3 DNA reads TGTGCCAGCAGCCAATCGGTCAGCGGGAAAGATACGCAGTATTTT. It encodes CASSQSVSGKDTQYF.

This clonotype was seen more than once but under ten times. V usage is TRBV7-2 and J usage is TRBJ1-1, with no clear D. The CDR3 loop spans 13 amino acids. Trimming shortened V by 3 bases and J by 1 base, and 6 bases separated the two germline ends. CDR1 is SGHTA, CDR2 FQGNSA, per germline. Here the CDR3 DNA reads TGTGCCAGCAGCTTGAAACGGAACACTGAAGCTTTCTTT. Its translation is CASSLKRNTEAFF.

This clonotype was found a few times. The V call is TRBV7-9, the J call TRBJ1-1; D gene uncertain. The CDR3 is 11 residues long. CDR1 is SEHNR, CDR2 FQNEAQ, per germline (reference sequence). Deletions cut 6 bases from V and 11 bases from J, with 13 bases between. As DNA, the CDR3 is TGTGCCAGCAGTCTTAGGGAGGAGGCTTTCTTT. This encodes CASSLREEAFF.

The chain has TRBV7-2 and TRBJ2-3; D uncertain. There are 13 residues in the CDR3. The germline gives CDR1 SGHTA, CDR2 FQGNSA. Trimming pared 2 bases from V and 5 bases from J, leaving 8 bases between. The chain's CDR3 is CASSLQRVDTQYF. The CDR3 DNA reads as TGTGCCAGCAGCTTACAACGGGTAGATACGCAGTATTTT.

The chain's CDR3 is CASSLLGLADSKNIQYF. CDR3 coding DNA: TGTGCCAGCAGCCTCTTGGGCCTAGCGGATTCCAAAAACATTCAGTACTTC. The rearrangement joins TRBV7-2 to TRBJ2-4, with 7 nucleotides matching TRBD2. V gave up 5 bases and J gave up 2 bases; unmatched junction bases: 12. The CDR3 sequence is 17 residues long. The germline gives CDR1 SGHTA, CDR2 FQGNSA.

J is TRBJ2-1 and V is TRBV11-2; no reliable D call. The germline CDR1 and CDR2 sequences are SGHAT and FQNNGV. The CDR3 is 13 amino acids. The germline V and J ends were trimmed by 4 bases and 4 bases, with 8 bases remaining between them. CDR3 in DNA: TGTGCCAGCAGCTCCAGCGTGTACAATGAGCAGTTCTTC. It specifies CASSSSVYNEQFF. The full variable domain, its missing parts supplied by reference TRBV11-2 and TRBJ2-1, is EAGVAQSPRYKIIEKRQSVAFWCNPISGHATLYWYQQILGQGPKLLIQFQNNGVVDDSQLPKDRFSAERLKGVDSTLKIQPAKLEDSAVYLCASSSSVYNEQFFGPGTRLTVL.

The chain links TRBV20-1 to TRBJ2-1, with 11 bases that match TRBD2. CDR1 is DFQATT, CDR2 SNEGSKA, per germline (reference sequence). The CDR3 spans 18 residues. V trimming: 6 bases; J trimming: 4 bases; junction bases outside the gene matches: 17. The CDR3 protein is CSATGNSGGAGGYNEQFF. The CDR3 DNA reads TGCAGTGCCACAGGCAATAGCGGGGGGGCTGGGGGGTACAATGAGCAGTTCTTC.

This clonotype was seen more than once but under ten times. The rearrangement links TRBV27 to TRBJ1-5; D is unresolved. The CDR3 loop spans 13 amino acids. Germline V gene lookup returns CDR1 MNHEY and CDR2 SMNVEV (reference sequence). V was clipped by 3 bases and J by 7 bases, with 10 bases between them. The CDR3 DNA reads as TGTGCCAGCAGTTTCAACGTAGGGCAGCCCCAGCATTTT. Amino acids: CASSFNVGQPQHF.

This chain joins TRBV9 and TRBJ1-2; 9 bases are a match to TRBD1. The CDR3 has 16 residues. In germline, CDR1 is SGDLS, CDR2 YYNGEE. The V segment lost 0 bases and the J segment 8 bases; nucleotides outside the gene matches: 11. The CDR3 DNA follows: TGTGCCAGCAGCGTAGGAGGTTTGGGGACAGGGATCGGCTACACCTTC. Its protein is CASSVGGLGTGIGYTF.

The V gene is TRBV20-1, the J gene TRBJ2-7; D possibly corresponds to TRBD2 (6 bases). Between the trimmed V and J ends, which lost 5 bases and 0 bases, there was a span of 11 bases. CDR1 and CDR2 (germline): DFQATT, SNEGSKA (reference sequence). CDR3 length: 13 residues. The CDR3: CSAPWRDSYEQYF. The CDR3 DNA reads as TGCAGTGCTCCGTGGAGGGACTCCTACGAGCAGTACTTC.

The chain combines TRBV5-1 with TRBJ1-1, with a tentative D call TRBD1 (6 bases). Trimming left V 0 bases short and J 0 bases short, with 12 bases between. The CDR3 consists of 16 residues. Germline V gene lookup returns CDR1 SGHRS and CDR2 YFSETQ. CDR3 sequence reads: CASSLAGGGVNTEAFF. The CDR3 coding sequence is TGCGCCAGCAGCTTGGCGGGGGGGGGCGTGAACACTGAAGCTTTCTTT.

This clonotype was detected only a few times. This CDR3 reads CASKVLLGGGNEQFF. The CDR3 DNA reads TGCGCCAGCAAAGTCTTGCTTGGAGGTGGAAATGAGCAGTTCTTC. The chain links TRBV5-1 to TRBJ2-1, with D perhaps matching TRBD2 (5 bases). Trimming left V 6 bases short and J 7 bases short, with 20 bases between. Germline V lookup: CDR1 SGHRS, CDR2 YFSETQ. This CDR3 comprises 15 residues.

This chain joins TRBV6-5 and TRBJ2-2; 12 bases align to TRBD1. Germline V CDR1 and CDR2: MNHEY, SVGAGI. The CDR3 has 19 residues. V gave up 2 bases and J gave up 0 bases; unmatched junction bases: 7. CDR3 region: CASSYHRDRGPANTGELFF. The CDR3 DNA reads TGTGCCAGCAGTTACCATCGGGACAGGGGGCCAGCGAACACCGGGGAGCTGTTTTTT.